This T cell receptor beta chain was sequenced in a study of blood T cell repertoires in COVID-19. Study information: Specimens from acute and convalescent COVID-19 originated in the United States, Italy and Spain. The analysed material was cDNA or gDNA that came from T cells, B-cell-depleted T cells, or PBMCs.

Libraries were prepared by immunoSEQ multiplex PCR; TCRdb keeps only in-frame clonotypes and omits some of them. This table has under 300,000 clones, 75% to 95% appearing once. Participants were aged 18 to 89 years from approximately 24 US areas. All recovered Cohort 3 donors got two negative PCRs, got clearance, or saw symptom resolution. CDR1 and CDR2 from the germline V gene are SGHTA and FQGNSA. This CDR3 contains 14 residues. V dropped 5 bases and J dropped 8 bases, with 18 bases sitting between them. Input material: PBMCs or T cells enriched from blood (not recorded which). The chain links TRBV7-2 to TRBJ1-2; D call uncertain. This TCR was recovered from a woman aged 18-35 years who had recovered from COVID-19. The CDR3 sequence: CASSPGGGVGGYTF. The CDR3 coding sequence is TGTGCCAGCAGCCCAGGCGGAGGAGTCGGAGGCTACACCTTC.